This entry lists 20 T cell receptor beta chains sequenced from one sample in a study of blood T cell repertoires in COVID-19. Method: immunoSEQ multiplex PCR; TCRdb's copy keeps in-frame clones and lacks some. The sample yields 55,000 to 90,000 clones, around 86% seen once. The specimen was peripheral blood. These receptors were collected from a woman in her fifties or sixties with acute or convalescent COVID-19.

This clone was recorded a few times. This chain's CDR3 is CASSQGQGAGYEQYF. The DNA of the CDR3 is TGTGCCAGCAGCCAGGGACAGGGGGCTGGTTACGAGCAGTACTTC. V is TRBV4-2 and J is TRBJ2-7, with TRBD1 matching over 12 bases. Trimming at V came to 3 bases and at J to 4 bases, leaving 4 bases not matched to a gene. The CDR3 spans 15 residues. Germline V gene lookup returns CDR1 LGHNA and CDR2 YNFKEQ.

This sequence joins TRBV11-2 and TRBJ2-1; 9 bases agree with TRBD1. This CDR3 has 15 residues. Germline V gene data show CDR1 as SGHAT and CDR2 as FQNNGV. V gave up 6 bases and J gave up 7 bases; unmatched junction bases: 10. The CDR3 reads CASSSGTGWFNEQFF. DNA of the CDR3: TGTGCCAGCAGTTCCGGGACAGGGTGGTTTAATGAGCAGTTCTTC.

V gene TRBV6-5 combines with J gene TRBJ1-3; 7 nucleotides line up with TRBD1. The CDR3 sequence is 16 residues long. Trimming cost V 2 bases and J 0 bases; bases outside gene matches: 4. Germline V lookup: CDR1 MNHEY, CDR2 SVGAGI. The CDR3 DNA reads TGTGCCAGCAGTTACACTGGGACAGACTCTGGAAACACCATATATTTT. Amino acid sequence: CASSYTGTDSGNTIYF.

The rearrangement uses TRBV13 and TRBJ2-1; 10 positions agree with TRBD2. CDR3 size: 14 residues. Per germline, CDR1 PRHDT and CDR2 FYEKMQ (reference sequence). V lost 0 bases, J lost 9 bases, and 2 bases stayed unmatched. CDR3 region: CASSLGLAGGEQFF. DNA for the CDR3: TGTGCCAGCAGCTTAGGCTTAGCGGGAGGTGAGCAGTTCTTC.

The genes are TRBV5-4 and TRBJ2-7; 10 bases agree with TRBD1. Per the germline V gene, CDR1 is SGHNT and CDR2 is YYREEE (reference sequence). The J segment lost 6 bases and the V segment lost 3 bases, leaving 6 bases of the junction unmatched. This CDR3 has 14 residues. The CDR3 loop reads CASSWGQGIGEQYF. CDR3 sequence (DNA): TGTGCCAGCAGCTGGGGACAGGGGATAGGCGAGCAGTACTTC.

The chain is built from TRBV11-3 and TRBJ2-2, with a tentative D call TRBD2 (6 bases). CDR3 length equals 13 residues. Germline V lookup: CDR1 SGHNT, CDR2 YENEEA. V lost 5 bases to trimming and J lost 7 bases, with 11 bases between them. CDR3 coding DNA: TGTGCCAGCAGCGCGGGACGGAACGGGGAGCTGTTTTTT. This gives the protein CASSAGRNGELFF.

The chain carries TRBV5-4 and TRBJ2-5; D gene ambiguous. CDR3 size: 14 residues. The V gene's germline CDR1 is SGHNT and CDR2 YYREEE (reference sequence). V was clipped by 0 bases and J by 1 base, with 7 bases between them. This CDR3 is CASSLVNVQETQYF. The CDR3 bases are TGTGCCAGCAGCTTGGTCAATGTCCAAGAGACCCAGTACTTC.

The CDR3 sequence is CASSLLLYRDLTDTQYF. The CDR3 DNA reads TGTGCCAGCAGCTTACTCCTCTACAGGGACCTTACAGATACGCAGTATTTT. The chain is built from TRBV7-2 and TRBJ2-3; perhaps TRBD1 as D (6 bases). V lost 2 bases and J lost 3, with 18 bases in between. Germline lookup yields CDR1 SGHTA and CDR2 FQGNSA. The CDR3 is 17 amino acids.

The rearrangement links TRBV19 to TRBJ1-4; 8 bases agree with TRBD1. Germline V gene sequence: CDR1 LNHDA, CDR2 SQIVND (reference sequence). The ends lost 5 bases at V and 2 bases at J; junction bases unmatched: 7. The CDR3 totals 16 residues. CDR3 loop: CASSDPGGATNEKLFF. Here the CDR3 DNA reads TGTGCCAGTAGTGACCCAGGGGGCGCGACTAATGAAAAACTGTTTTTT. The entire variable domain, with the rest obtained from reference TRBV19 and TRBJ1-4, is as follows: DGGITQSPKYLFRKEGQNVTLSCEQNLNHDAMYWYRQDPGQGLRLIYYSQIVNDFQKGDIAEGYSVSREKKESFPLTVTSAQKNPTAFYLCASSDPGGATNEKLFFGSGTQLSVL.

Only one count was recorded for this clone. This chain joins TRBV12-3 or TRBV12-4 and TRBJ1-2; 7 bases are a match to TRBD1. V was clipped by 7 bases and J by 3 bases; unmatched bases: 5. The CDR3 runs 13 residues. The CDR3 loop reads CASTSDRDYGYTF. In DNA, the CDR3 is TGTGCCAGCACCTCCGACAGGGACTATGGCTACACCTTC.

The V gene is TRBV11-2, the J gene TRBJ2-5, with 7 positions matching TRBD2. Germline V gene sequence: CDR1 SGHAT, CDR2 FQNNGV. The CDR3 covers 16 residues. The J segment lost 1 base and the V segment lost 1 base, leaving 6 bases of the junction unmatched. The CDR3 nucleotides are TGTGCCAGCAGCTTAGGCGGGGGTGCGGGCCAAGAGACCCAGTACTTC. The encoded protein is CASSLGGGAGQETQYF.

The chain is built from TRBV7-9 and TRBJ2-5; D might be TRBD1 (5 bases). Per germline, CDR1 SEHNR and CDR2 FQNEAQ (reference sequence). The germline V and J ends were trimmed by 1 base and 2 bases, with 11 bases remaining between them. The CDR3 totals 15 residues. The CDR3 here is CASSLEAGLQETQYF. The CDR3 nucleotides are TGTGCCAGCAGCTTAGAGGCAGGGCTACAAGAGACCCAGTACTTC.

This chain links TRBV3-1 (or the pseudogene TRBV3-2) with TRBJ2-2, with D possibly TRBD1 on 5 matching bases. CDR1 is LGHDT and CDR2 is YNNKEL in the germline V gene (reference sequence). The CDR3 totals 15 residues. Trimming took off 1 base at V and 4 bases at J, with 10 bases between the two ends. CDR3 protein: CASSQGRAGTGELFF. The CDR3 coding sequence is TGTGCCAGCAGCCAAGGCAGGGCCGGCACCGGGGAGCTGTTTTTT.

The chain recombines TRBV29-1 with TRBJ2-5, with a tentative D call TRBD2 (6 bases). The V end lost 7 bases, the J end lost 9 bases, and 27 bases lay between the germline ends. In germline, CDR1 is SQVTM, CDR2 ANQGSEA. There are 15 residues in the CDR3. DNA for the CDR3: TGCAGCGGACACAAATGGTCCGGGTCCCGCGGGGCCCAGTACTTC. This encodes CSGHKWSGSRGAQYF. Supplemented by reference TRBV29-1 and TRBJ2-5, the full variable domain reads SAVISQKPSRDICQRGTSLTIQCQVDSQVTMMFWYRQQPGQSLTLIATANQGSEATYESGFVIDKFPISRPNLTFSTLTVSNMSPEDSSIYLCSGHKWSGSRGAQYFGPGTRLLVL.

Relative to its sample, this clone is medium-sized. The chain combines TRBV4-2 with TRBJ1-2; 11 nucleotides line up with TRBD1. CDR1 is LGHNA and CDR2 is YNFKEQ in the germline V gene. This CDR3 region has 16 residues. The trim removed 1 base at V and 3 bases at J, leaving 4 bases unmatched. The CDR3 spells CASSQAEGQGDYGYTF. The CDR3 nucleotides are TGTGCCAGCAGCCAAGCGGAGGGACAGGGGGACTATGGCTACACCTTC.

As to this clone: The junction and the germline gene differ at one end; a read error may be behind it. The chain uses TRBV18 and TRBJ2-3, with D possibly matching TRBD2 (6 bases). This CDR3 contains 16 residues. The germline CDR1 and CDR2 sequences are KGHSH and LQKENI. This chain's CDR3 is CASSLDARGATNTQYF. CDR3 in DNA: TGTGCCAGCTCTCTCGACGCGCGGGGTGCCACAAATACGCAGTATTTT. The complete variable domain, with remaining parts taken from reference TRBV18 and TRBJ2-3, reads NAGVMQNPRHLVRRRGQEARLRCSPMKGHSHVYWYRQLPEEGLKFMVYLQKENIIDESGMPKERFSAEFPKEGPSILRIQQVVRGDSAAYFCASSLDARGATNTQYFGPGTRLTVL.

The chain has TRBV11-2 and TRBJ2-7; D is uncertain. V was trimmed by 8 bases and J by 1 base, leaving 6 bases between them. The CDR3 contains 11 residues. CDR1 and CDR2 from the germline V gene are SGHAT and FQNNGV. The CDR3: CASAVSYEQYF. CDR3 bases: TGTGCCAGCGCAGTATCCTACGAGCAGTACTTC.

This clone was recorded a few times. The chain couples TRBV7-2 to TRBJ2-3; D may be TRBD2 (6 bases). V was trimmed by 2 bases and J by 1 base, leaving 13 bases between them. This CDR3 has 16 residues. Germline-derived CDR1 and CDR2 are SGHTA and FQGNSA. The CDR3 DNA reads TGTGCCAGCAGCTTACTAGGCGGGGTCGGCACAGATACGCAGTATTTT. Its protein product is CASSLLGGVGTDTQYF.

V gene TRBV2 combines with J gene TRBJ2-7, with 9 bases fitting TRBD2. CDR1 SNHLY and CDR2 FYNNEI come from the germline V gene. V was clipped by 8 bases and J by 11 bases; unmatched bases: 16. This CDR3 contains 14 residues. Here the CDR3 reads CASGTGTSIGSEYF. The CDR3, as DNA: TGTGCCAGCGGAACCGGGACTAGCATCGGTTCGGAGTACTTC.

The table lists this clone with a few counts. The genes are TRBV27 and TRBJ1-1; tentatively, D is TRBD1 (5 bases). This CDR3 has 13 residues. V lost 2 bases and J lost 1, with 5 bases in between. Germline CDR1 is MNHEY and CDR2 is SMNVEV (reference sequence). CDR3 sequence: CASSLRGNTEAFF. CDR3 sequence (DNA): TGTGCCAGCAGTTTAAGGGGGAACACTGAAGCTTTCTTT.